Each of the 12 T cell receptor beta chains below was sequenced from the same sample in a study of blood T cell repertoires in COVID-19. Data came from immunoSEQ multiplex PCR; TCRdb stores just in-frame clones and leaves some out. The sample carries about 220,000 clones, about 79% recorded once. Material: peripheral blood. These receptors all come from a man in his forties or fifties with active or convalescent COVID-19.

V usage is TRBV28 and J usage is TRBJ2-1, with a possible D match to TRBD2 (6 bases). CDR1 is MDHEN and CDR2 is SYDVKM in the germline V gene. V lost 5 bases and J lost 10, with 15 bases in between. CDR3 length equals 13 residues. Here the CDR3 DNA reads TGTGCCAGCAGTCCCCCCGGGAGAACCGAGCAGTTCTTC. It specifies CASSPPGRTEQFF.

The chain recombines TRBV5-1 with TRBJ2-3, with D possibly matching TRBD2 (7 bases). The CDR3 covers 18 residues. Germline V gives CDR1 SGHRS, CDR2 YFSETQ. V lost 0 bases and J 6 bases, leaving 23 bases between the germline ends. The CDR3 sequence is CASSLAAPNQRDMDTQYF. In nucleotides, the CDR3 is TGCGCCAGCAGCTTGGCGGCCCCCAACCAGCGGGACATGGATACGCAGTATTTT. Full variable domain (rest looked up from reference TRBV5-1 and TRBJ2-3): KAGVTQTPRYLIKTRGQQVTLSCSPISGHRSVSWYQQTPGQGLQFLFEYFSETQRNKGNFPGRFSGRQFSNSRSEMNVSTLELGDSALYLCASSLAAPNQRDMDTQYFGPGTRLTVL.

This clone was recorded a few times. The J gene is TRBJ2-2, the V gene TRBV28; no reliable D call. This CDR3 is built from 16 residues. With 1 base removed from V and 5 bases from J, the gap between germline ends came to 14 bases. The germline gives CDR1 MDHEN, CDR2 SYDVKM. For the CDR3, the DNA is TGTGCCAGCAGTTTATCCAGGAACTCCTGGACCGGGGAGCTGTTTTTT. This sequence encodes CASSLSRNSWTGELFF.

This clone was seen a few times. The rearrangement uses TRBV27 and TRBJ2-3, with TRBD2 matching 11 bases. The germline V gene encodes CDR1 MNHEY and CDR2 SMNVEV (reference sequence). With 2 bases clipped from V and 7 bases from J, the junction kept 17 bases outside the gene matches. The CDR3 contains 19 residues. This chain's CDR3 is CASSLRLLAGVGASNTQYF. As DNA, the CDR3 is TGTGCCAGCAGTTTACGTCTACTAGCGGGAGTGGGAGCAAGTAATACGCAGTATTTT.

In the case of this clone: One end of the junction is discordant with germline, which a read error may explain. The chain couples TRBV18 to TRBJ2-5; 7 bases are a match to TRBD1. The germline V gene has CDR1 KGHSH and CDR2 LQKENI. The CDR3 has 16 amino acids. Here the CDR3 DNA reads TGTGCCAGCTCATCACCCGGGACAGCTAACCAAGAGACCCAGTACTTC. Residues: CASSSPGTANQETQYF.

This sequence joins TRBV5-1 and TRBJ2-3; D may be TRBD2 (5 bases). The CDR3 spans 15 residues. Germline CDR1 and CDR2: SGHRS and YFSETQ. The ends were cut back, 0 bases at V and 1 base at J, with 9 bases in the middle. CDR3 coding DNA: TGCGCCAGCAGCTTGGTAGCGTCCCGCACAGATACGCAGTATTTT. Translation gives CASSLVASRTDTQYF.

The chain is built from TRBV2 and TRBJ2-7, with TRBD1 as a possible D gene (6 bases). V was pared by 6 bases and J by 5 bases, with 11 bases between. Germline V gene data show CDR1 as SNHLY and CDR2 as FYNNEI. CDR3 length: 12 amino acids. This chain's CDR3 is CASSYRVHEQYV. The CDR3 nucleotides read TGTGCCAGCAGCTACAGGGTACACGAGCAGTACGTC.

The chain couples TRBV7-6 to TRBJ1-2; possibly TRBD1 for D (5 bases). The CDR3 extends over 15 amino acids. V gave up 1 base and J gave up 7 bases, with 16 bases separating them. From germline, CDR1 is SGHVS and CDR2 FNYEAQ. The chain's CDR3 is CASSLEAGSDSGYTF. The CDR3 DNA reads TGTGCCAGCAGCTTAGAGGCAGGGTCCGATAGTGGCTACACCTTC.

This clone was seen just once. The chain recombines TRBV18 with TRBJ1-1; no clear D. V was pared by 0 bases and J by 7 bases, with 9 bases between. The CDR3 runs to 13 residues. The V gene's germline CDR1 is KGHSH and CDR2 LQKENI. The CDR3 nucleotides read TGTGCCAGCTCACCACCTTTCACATTTGAAGCTTTCTTT. Its translation is CASSPPFTFEAFF.

The V and J genes are TRBV5-1 and TRBJ1-1; D gene ambiguous. V lost 1 base and J 1 base, leaving 8 bases between the germline ends. CDR1 and CDR2 (germline): SGHRS, YFSETQ. The CDR3 spans 14 residues. The DNA for the CDR3 is TGCGCCAGCAGCTTGCGGCGGGGGAACACTGAAGCTTTCTTT. Amino acids: CASSLRRGNTEAFF.

This clone appeared a single time. This chain connects TRBV9 to TRBJ2-1; TRBD2 agrees at 8 bases. J gave up 0 bases and V 4 bases, and 9 bases lay outside the gene matches. Germline V gene sequence: CDR1 SGDLS, CDR2 YYNGEE. The CDR3 extends over 17 amino acids. DNA for the CDR3: TGTGCCAGCAGCTCCCCACCGGGGGGGGGCTCCTACAATGAGCAGTTCTTC. Translated: CASSSPPGGGSYNEQFF.

The CDR3 coding sequence is TGTGCCAGCAGCCCGACCCGACAGGGCCTTTCACCCCTCCACTTT. Amino acids: CASSPTRQGLSPLHF. The chain is built from TRBV3-1 (or the pseudogene TRBV3-2) and TRBJ1-6; 7 bases are a match to TRBD1. V lost 4 bases, J lost 9 bases, and 9 bases stayed unmatched. Germline CDR1 and CDR2: LGHDT and YNNKEL (reference sequence). The CDR3 is made up of 15 amino acids.